This T cell receptor beta chain is drawn from a study of neurological immune-mediated disorders. This clonotype occurred many times. CDR3 length equals 12 residues. CDR1 is SGDLS, CDR2 YYNGEE, per germline. V gave up 0 bases and J gave up 7 bases, with 4 bases separating them. One entry per CDR3 protein, called by TCRdb with MiXCR from the 5' RACE reads. Seen here are 15,000 to 20,000 distinct CDR3 sequences, about 10% observed once, and the top ten hold approximately 29%. The TCR sequence derives from a woman aged 50 to 60 in good health. The specimen sequenced was CD8+ T cells from blood. This rearrangement joins TRBV9 to TRBJ2-2; no clear D gene. DNA for the CDR3: TGTGCCAGCAGCGTAGACAGCGGGGAGCTGTTTTTT. Translated: CASSVDSGELFF. The variable domain in full, completed from reference TRBV9 and TRBJ2-2, reads DSGVTQTPKHLITATGQRVTLRCSPRSGDLSVYWYQQSLDQGLQFLIQYYNGEERAKGNILERFSAQQFPDLHSELNLSSLELGDSALYFCASSVDSGELFFGEGSRLTVL.